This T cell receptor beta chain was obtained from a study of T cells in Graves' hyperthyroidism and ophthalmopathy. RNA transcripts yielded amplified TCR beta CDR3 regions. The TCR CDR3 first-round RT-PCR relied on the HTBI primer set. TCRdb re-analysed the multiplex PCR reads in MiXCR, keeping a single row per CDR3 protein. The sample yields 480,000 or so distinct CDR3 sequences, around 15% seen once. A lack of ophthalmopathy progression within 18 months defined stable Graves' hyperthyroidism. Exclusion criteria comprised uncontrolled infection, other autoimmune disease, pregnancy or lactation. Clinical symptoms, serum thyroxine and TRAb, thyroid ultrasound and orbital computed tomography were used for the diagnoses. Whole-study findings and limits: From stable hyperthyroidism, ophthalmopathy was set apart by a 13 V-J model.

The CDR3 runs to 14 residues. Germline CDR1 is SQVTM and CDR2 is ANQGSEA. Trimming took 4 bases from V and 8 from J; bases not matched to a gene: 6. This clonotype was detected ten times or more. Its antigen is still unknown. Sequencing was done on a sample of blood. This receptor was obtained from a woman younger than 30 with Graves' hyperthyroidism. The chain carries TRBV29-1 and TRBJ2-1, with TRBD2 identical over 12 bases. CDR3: CSVVRLAGVYEQFF. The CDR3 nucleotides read TGCAGCGTTGTGCGACTAGCGGGAGTATATGAGCAGTTCTTC.